This TCR beta chain was profiled in a study of T cells in Graves' hyperthyroidism and ophthalmopathy. Findings of the study overall: Progression to ophthalmopathy was predicted a median of 6.5 months early.

Patients aged 18 to 65 had newly diagnosed hyperthyroidism lasting under 2 months. Not enrolled were patients with uncontrolled infection, other autoimmune disease, pregnancy or lactation. PBMCs stemmed from approximately 9.1 ml fresh peripheral blood. CDR1 SGHRS and CDR2 YFSETQ come from the germline V gene. This CDR3 has 13 amino acids. The V gene end was trimmed by 5 bases and the J gene end by 11 bases; junction bases not matched to a gene: 11. The sample holds a few counts of this clonotype. Its antigen is currently unknown. RNA transcripts yielded amplified TCR beta CDR3 regions. The TCR CDR3 was amplified in a first-round RT-PCR using the HTBI primer set. One entry per CDR3 protein results from TCRdb running MiXCR on the multiplex PCR reads. This sample has about 620,000 distinct CDR3 sequences, with 15% to 20% found just once.

V is TRBV5-1 and J is TRBJ1-1, with TRBD1 identical over 8 bases. The clonotype comes from a woman between 25 and 40 years old with Graves' hyperthyroidism. Sequences were obtained from blood. In DNA form, the CDR3 reads TGCGCCAGCAGAGAGGACAGGGAACGGTGGGCTTTCTTT. Translated, it gives CASREDRERWAFF.